A single sample gave rise to the 22 T cell receptor beta chains below, sequenced in a study of control samples from healthy donors and cancer patients. Sequencing used immunoSEQ multiplex PCR; TCRdb keeps in-frame clones, though not all of them. This sample has under 75,000 clones, with approximately 90% found just once. Sequenced sample: PBMCs. These receptors all stem from a woman in her fifties or sixties with colorectal cancer.

The rearrangement uses TRBV19 and TRBJ2-1, with D perhaps matching TRBD2 (6 bases). V lost 3 bases to trimming and J lost 9 bases, with 21 bases between them. This CDR3 spans 16 amino acids. CDR1 LNHDA and CDR2 SQIVND come from the germline V gene (reference sequence). CDR3 protein: CASSIQAGSRISEQFF. DNA for the CDR3: TGTGCCAGTAGTATCCAGGCGGGGAGCCGTATCAGTGAGCAGTTCTTC.

The J gene is TRBJ1-1, the V gene TRBV20-1, with TRBD1 as a possible D gene (5 bases). The length of the CDR3 is 14 residues. Germline V lookup: CDR1 DFQATT, CDR2 SNEGSKA (reference sequence). The V gene lost 3 bases and the J gene lost 5 bases, with 16 bases spanning the gap. This chain's CDR3 is CSASPTTGGTEAFF. Written as DNA, the CDR3 is TGCAGTGCTAGTCCCACCACAGGAGGTACTGAAGCTTTCTTT.

The V gene is TRBV5-4, the J gene TRBJ1-1, with 8 bases lining up with TRBD1. This CDR3 contains 15 residues. The V gene end was trimmed by 4 bases and the J gene end by 6 bases; junction bases not matched to a gene: 11. Germline V gene data show CDR1 as SGHNT and CDR2 as YYREEE (reference sequence). This CDR3 is CASSLNRGWGAEAFF. In DNA form, the CDR3 reads TGTGCCAGCAGCCTAAACAGGGGGTGGGGAGCTGAAGCTTTCTTT. The whole variable domain, remainder taken from reference TRBV5-4 and TRBJ1-1, is ETGVTQSPTHLIKTRGQQVTLRCSSQSGHNTVSWYQQALGQGPQFIFQYYREEENGRGNFPPRFSGLQFPNYSSELNVNALELDDSALYLCASSLNRGWGAEAFFGQGTRLTVV.

This clone was counted only a few times. The chain is built from TRBV19 and TRBJ2-1; maybe TRBD2 (6 bases). The CDR3 loop spans 17 amino acids. V shed 3 bases and J shed 8 bases, with 23 bases lying between them. Looked up from germline, CDR1 is LNHDA and CDR2 is SQIVND (reference sequence). CDR3 in amino acids: CASSIMGGRLSSDEQFF. CDR3 sequence (DNA): TGTGCCAGTAGTATCATGGGGGGTAGACTTTCTAGCGATGAGCAGTTCTTC.

On this clone: One end of the junction varies from germline; a read error may be responsible. This rearrangement joins TRBV5-1 to TRBJ2-7; D is possibly TRBD1 (5 bases). CDR1 is SGHRS, CDR2 YFSETQ, per germline. The CDR3 has 16 residues. The CDR3 sequence is CASTLGPVKSSYEQYF. CDR3 coding DNA: TGCGCCAGCACCTTGGGGCCAGTTAAGAGCTCCTACGAGCAGTACTTC.

A single count supports this clone. The chain has TRBV28 and TRBJ1-1, with no clear D. The CDR3 is 12 amino acids. Trimming removed 8 bases from V and 1 base from J, with 8 bases in between. Per germline, CDR1 MDHEN and CDR2 SYDVKM. The CDR3 DNA follows: TGTGCCAGCGCTTGGAGGAACACTGAAGCTTTCTTT. It codes for CASAWRNTEAFF.

In this sample, this clone turned up once. This rearrangement joins TRBV28 to TRBJ2-1, with 9 nucleotides matching TRBD1. The V segment lost 8 bases and the J segment 0 bases; nucleotides outside the gene matches: 11. The CDR3 is made up of 17 amino acids. Germline assignment: CDR1 MDHEN and CDR2 SYDVKM. CDR3 protein: CASYTGGLTYSYNEQFF. CDR3 DNA: TGTGCCAGCTATACAGGGGGCCTTACGTACTCCTACAATGAGCAGTTCTTC.

The rearrangement uses TRBV6-5 and TRBJ1-1; 8 positions match TRBD1. With V trimmed by 7 bases and J by 3 bases, 7 bases remained unmatched. From germline, CDR1 is MNHEY and CDR2 SVGAGI. The length of the CDR3 is 14 residues. CDR3 nucleotides: TGTGCCAGCAACGCAGGGGGCCCTCACACTGAAGCTTTCTTT. Its protein is CASNAGGPHTEAFF.

A few counts support this clone. The gene calls are TRBV9 and TRBJ1-1; perhaps TRBD1 as D (5 bases). Looked up from germline, CDR1 is SGDLS and CDR2 is YYNGEE. The CDR3 runs 14 residues. The V and J ends lost 0 bases and 1 base respectively, with 7 bases between them. The chain's CDR3 is CASSVGGENTEAFF. The CDR3 DNA reads TGTGCCAGCAGCGTAGGAGGGGAGAACACTGAAGCTTTCTTT.

The chain employs TRBV6-5 and TRBJ2-2; D remains unclear. From germline, CDR1 is MNHEY and CDR2 SVGAGI. Trimming shortened V by 6 bases and J by 4 bases, and 3 bases separated the two germline ends. CDR3 size: 11 residues. The CDR3 region has the DNA TGTGCCAGCAGGCTCACCGGGGAGCTGTTTTTT. Translation gives CASRLTGELFF.

The CDR3 bases are TGTGCCAGTAGTATTGCGTCCAGGGGGGTTCCCTACGAGCAGTACTTC. This codes for CASSIASRGVPYEQYF. This chain uses TRBV19 with TRBJ2-7; tentatively, D is TRBD1 (7 bases). In germline, CDR1 is LNHDA, CDR2 SQIVND (reference sequence). V lost 3 bases and J lost 2, with 17 bases in between. There are 16 residues in the CDR3.

The chain uses TRBV30 and TRBJ2-2; 7 bases fit TRBD2. J was trimmed by 4 bases and V by 4 bases; bases with no gene match: 6. The CDR3 covers 14 residues. The germline gives CDR1 GTSNPN, CDR2 SVGIG (reference sequence). The CDR3 is CAWKGGAGTGELFF. DNA for the CDR3: TGTGCCTGGAAGGGAGGGGCCGGCACCGGGGAGCTGTTTTTT.

The chain uses TRBV29-1 and TRBJ2-5; the D is unclear. This CDR3 is built from 13 residues. Trimming left V 5 bases short and J 3 bases short, with 13 bases between. Germline V gene lookup returns CDR1 SQVTM and CDR2 ANQGSEA. As DNA, the CDR3 is TGCAGCGTTTACGACCAGGTTGAAGAGACCCAGTACTTC. Translating it yields CSVYDQVEETQYF.

V and J are TRBV30 and TRBJ2-3; 10 positions agree with TRBD2. CDR1 is GTSNPN and CDR2 is SVGIG in the germline V gene (reference sequence). The CDR3 has 17 amino acids. Trimming at V came to 0 bases and at J to 4 bases, leaving 10 bases not matched to a gene. CDR3 sequence (DNA): TGTGCCTGGAGTGTACGGGTTCTAGCGGGAGTGGCAGATACGCAGTATTTT. It is translated as CAWSVRVLAGVADTQYF. Complete variable domain (other parts from reference TRBV30 and TRBJ2-3): SQTIHQWPATLVQPVGSPLSLECTVEGTSNPNLYWYRQAAGRGLQLLFYSVGIGQISSEVPQNLSASRPQDRQFILSSKKLLLSDSGFYLCAWSVRVLAGVADTQYFGPGTRLTVL.

This chain uses TRBV21-1 with TRBJ2-5. TRBV21-1 is a pseudogene. The CDR3 runs 10 residues. CDR3: CASSKETQYF. In DNA form, the CDR3 reads TGTGCCAGCAGCAAAGAGACCCAGTACTTC.

The V and J genes are TRBV5-5 and TRBJ1-5; 7 bases align to TRBD1. The CDR3 runs 15 residues. With V trimmed by 4 bases and J by 2 bases, 6 bases remained unmatched. The V gene's germline CDR1 is SGHKS and CDR2 YYEKEE (reference sequence). The CDR3 here is CASSMGQLGNQPQHF. The CDR3, as DNA: TGTGCCAGCAGCATGGGACAGCTCGGCAATCAGCCCCAGCATTTT.

The chain has TRBV7-8 and TRBJ1-2; D call uncertain. This CDR3 contains 14 residues. Trimming shortened V by 0 bases and J by 9 bases, and 14 bases separated the two germline ends. The V gene's germline CDR1 is SGHVS and CDR2 FQNEAQ. The CDR3 is CASSLAGAPESYTF. The DNA of the CDR3 is TGTGCCAGCAGCTTAGCTGGAGCTCCGGAAAGCTACACCTTC.

On this clone: The germline gene is not matched at one end of the junction; a read error may be the cause. V and J are TRBV10-3 and TRBJ2-7; D possibly matches TRBD1 or TRBD2 (5 bases each). The CDR3 is made up of 13 amino acids. Per the germline V gene, CDR1 is ENHRY and CDR2 is SYGVKD. CDR3 sequence reads: CAISSLESGRLDF. In nucleotides, the CDR3 is TGTGCCATCAGCTCGTTGGAGTCGGGACGGTTAGACTTC.

This clone has more than one count but fewer than ten. Germline and junction disagree at one end, which may indicate a read error. The rearrangement links TRBV5-1 to TRBJ1-4; D unclear. The CDR3 contains 13 residues. Germline assignment: CDR1 SGHRS and CDR2 YFSETQ. CDR3 in DNA: TGCGCCAGCAGCGGGCTAACTCATGAAAAACTGTTTTTT. Translated, it gives CASSGLTHEKLFF.

About this clone: As the CDR3 is not closed by the conserved phenylalanine or tryptophan, this likely results from a read error. The chain carries TRBV19 and TRBJ1-2; D unresolved. Germline-derived CDR1 and CDR2 are LNHDA and SQIVND (reference sequence). The ends were cut back, 3 bases at V and 2 bases at J, with 4 bases in the middle. CDR3 length: 12 residues. CDR3 nucleotide sequence: TGTGCCAGTAGTATCCGGAACTATGGCTACACCTCC. Translation gives CASSIRNYGYTS.

This chain links TRBV21-1 with TRBJ2-1; the table's D call, TRBD1, was not checked against the DNA. TRBV21-1 is marked as a pseudogene. There are 18 residues in the CDR3. CDR3 residues: CASSKGTAPGTVLDEQFF. The CDR3 region has the DNA TGTGCCAGCAGCAAAGGGACCGCTCCGGGGACAGTGCTGGATGAGCAGTTCTTC.

The V gene is TRBV2, the J gene TRBJ2-5, with D hard to call. This CDR3 spans 14 amino acids. Trimming took 5 bases from V and 2 from J, leaving 12 bases between them. Germline V lookup: CDR1 SNHLY, CDR2 FYNNEI. The CDR3 is CASSPNWEQETQYF. The DNA of the CDR3 is TGTGCCAGCAGTCCGAACTGGGAACAAGAGACCCAGTACTTC.